The 9 T cell receptor beta chains below come from one sample, sequenced in a study of blood T cell repertoires in COVID-19. Clones were sequenced by immunoSEQ multiplex PCR, and TCRdb holds only the in-frame ones, with some missing. The table shows about 15,000 clones, with around 94% occurring only once. Input material: peripheral blood. These receptors were collected from a human donor with active COVID-19. The donor label of this sample is uncertain.

The chain combines TRBV11-2 with TRBJ1-1; D unclear. V lost 5 bases and J 3 bases, leaving 10 bases between the germline ends. The CDR3 runs 13 residues. Germline V CDR1 and CDR2: SGHAT, FQNNGV. The CDR3 sequence: CASSPQTDTEAFF. The CDR3 bases are TGTGCCAGCAGCCCCCAAACAGACACTGAAGCTTTCTTT. The entire variable domain, with the rest obtained from reference TRBV11-2 and TRBJ1-1, is as follows: EAGVAQSPRYKIIEKRQSVAFWCNPISGHATLYWYQQILGQGPKLLIQFQNNGVVDDSQLPKDRFSAERLKGVDSTLKIQPAKLEDSAVYLCASSPQTDTEAFFGQGTRLTVV.

V usage is TRBV5-1 and J usage is TRBJ2-5; 8 bases line up with TRBD2. V was pared by 4 bases and J by 5 bases, with 13 bases of the junction left unmatched. Germline lookup yields CDR1 SGHRS and CDR2 YFSETQ. The CDR3 is 16 residues long. The CDR3 DNA reads as TGCGCCAGCAGCCCAACGACTAGCGCCGGAGGGGAGACCCAGTACTTC. It yields the protein CASSPTTSAGGETQYF. Complete variable domain (other parts from reference TRBV5-1 and TRBJ2-5): KAGVTQTPRYLIKTRGQQVTLSCSPISGHRSVSWYQQTPGQGLQFLFEYFSETQRNKGNFPGRFSGRQFSNSRSEMNVSTLELGDSALYLCASSPTTSAGGETQYFGPGTRLLVL.

V gene TRBV6-5 combines with J gene TRBJ1-1, with 7 bases matching TRBD1. V lost 2 bases to trimming and J lost 1 base; unmatched junction nucleotides: 1. The length of the CDR3 is 14 residues. Germline-derived CDR1 and CDR2 are MNHEY and SVGAGI. CDR3 loop: CASSYPGGNTEAFF. In DNA, the CDR3 is TGTGCCAGCAGTTACCCAGGGGGGAACACTGAAGCTTTCTTT.

This clone was detected a few times. The rearrangement links TRBV7-6 to TRBJ2-5; TRBD2 agrees at 7 bases. Germline V gene lookup returns CDR1 SGHVS and CDR2 FNYEAQ. This CDR3 has 13 amino acids. CDR3 loop: CATYPPGGGTQYF. In nucleotides, the CDR3 is TGTGCTACCTACCCCCCGGGGGGAGGGACCCAGTACTTC. Filled out from reference TRBV7-6 and TRBJ2-5, the complete variable domain reads GAGVSQSPRYKVTKRGQDVALRCDPISGHVSLYWYRQALGQGPEFLTYFNYEAQQDKSGLPNDRFSAERPEGSISTLTIQRTEQRDSAMYRCATYPPGGGTQYFGPGTRLLVL.

The chain employs TRBV10-3 and TRBJ1-5; 7 bases are shared with TRBD1. The CDR3 contains 14 residues. In germline, CDR1 is ENHRY, CDR2 SYGVKD. With V trimmed by 7 bases and J by 5 bases, 8 bases remained unmatched. Written as DNA, the CDR3 is TGTGCCATCAAGAGCGCGGGGACAGATCAGCCCCAGCATTTT. This encodes CAIKSAGTDQPQHF.

A single count supports this clone. The V gene is TRBV30, the J gene TRBJ1-5, with a tentative D call TRBD1 (6 bases). Germline V gives CDR1 GTSNPN, CDR2 SVGIG (reference sequence). The germline V and J ends were trimmed by 5 bases and 3 bases, with 20 bases remaining between them. This CDR3 has 16 amino acids. DNA of the CDR3: TGTGCCTGGGGGCAGGGGCCGTCCTCTAACAATCAGCCCCAGCATTTT. This codes for CAWGQGPSSNNQPQHF.

The gene calls are TRBV15 and TRBJ2-7; TRBD1 is a possible D gene (5 bases). V was clipped by 3 bases and J by 4 bases, with 19 bases between them. Germline CDR1 and CDR2: LNHNV and YYDKDF (reference sequence). CDR3 length equals 16 residues. CDR3 loop: CATSSGHNLRPYEQYF. DNA of the CDR3: TGTGCCACCAGCAGCGGACACAACCTAAGGCCGTACGAGCAGTACTTC.

The chain combines TRBV6-5 with TRBJ1-1; a possible D gene is TRBD1 (5 bases). Germline values: CDR1 MNHEY, CDR2 SVGAGI. V was trimmed by 6 bases and J by 5 bases, leaving 16 bases between them. This CDR3 spans 14 amino acids. The CDR3 loop reads CASREGRQWTEAFF. CDR3 nucleotide sequence: TGTGCCAGCAGGGAGGGGCGGCAGTGGACTGAAGCTTTCTTT.

The V call is TRBV7-2, the J call TRBJ1-4; tentative D call: TRBD1 (5 bases). Per germline, CDR1 SGHTA and CDR2 FQGNSA. The V and J ends lost 2 bases and 8 bases respectively, with 9 bases between them. There are 13 residues in the CDR3. DNA for the CDR3: TGTGCCAGCAGCTTATCAGGGTACGAAAAACTGTTTTTT. The encoded protein is CASSLSGYEKLFF.